This T cell receptor (beta chain) came from a study of CD8 T cells in Susac syndrome. Study-level background: Sequenced Susac syndrome patients included over five with active disease and eight who were in remission.

With random hexamers, about 0.5 to 1 ug RNA was reverse transcribed. Across 54 Vbeta and 13 Jbeta, TCR beta CDR3 was amplified with immunoSEQ multiplex PCR. TCRdb called the immunoSEQ multiplex PCR reads again in MiXCR, with one record for every CDR3 protein. The table includes 80,000 to 95,000 distinct CDR3 sequences, 94% detected once. The sequenced sample consisted of CD8+ T cells from PBMCs. This clonotype was sampled from a human donor with Susac syndrome.

CDR3: CASSSRVGKGDEQYF. The CDR3 nucleotides are TGTGCCAGTAGCAGTAGGGTAGGCAAAGGGGACGAGCAGTACTTC. The chain combines TRBV19 with TRBJ2-7, with TRBD1 as a possible D gene (5 bases). The germline CDR1 and CDR2 sequences are LNHDA and SQIVND (reference sequence). V was trimmed by 6 bases and J by 5 bases, leaving 20 bases between them. The CDR3 runs to 15 residues.